This T cell receptor beta chain was identified during a study of blood T cell repertoires in COVID-19. The repertoire was sequenced with immunoSEQ multiplex PCR; TCRdb's copy has only in-frame clones and lacks some. The table lists about 280,000 clones, around 85% of them singletons, with 6% in the top ten. V was clipped by 7 bases and J by 1 base, with 17 bases between them. CDR3 length equals 15 residues. Germline assignment: CDR1 SEHNR and CDR2 FQNEAQ (reference sequence). The sample taken for sequencing was PBMCs or T cells enriched from blood (not recorded which). This clonotype was obtained from a woman between 35 and 50 years old who had recovered from COVID-19. This chain links TRBV7-9 with TRBJ2-7; D is perhaps TRBD1 (7 bases). In DNA form, the CDR3 reads TGTGCCAGCAACCCTTCAGGGGGACTGTCCTACGAGCAGTACTTC. Its protein product is CASNPSGGLSYEQYF.